The sequence of this T cell receptor (beta chain) was determined in a study of control samples from healthy donors and cancer patients (dated by TCRdb to 2018 to 2020). A remark on this clone: Its target antigen remains unknown. Base qualities are not recorded, but no much larger clone differs from it by a single base.

The germline V gene supplies CDR1 MNHNS and CDR2 SASEGT. Measured from the cysteine to the phenylalanine, the CDR3 is 14 residues long. The DNA shown is the 42-base CDR3, in frame from base 1. Deletion took 2 bases off V and 7 bases off J, with a span of 11 bases between the germline ends. The library was generated by the immunoSEQ multiplex PCR assay. Entries here come from immuneACCESS through TCRdb and include only in-frame sequences with V and J called. Some clones fail to appear in such tables; in the studies checked, an unresolved V gene covers under half of the shortfall, and the cause of the remainder is unknown. This sample lists about 160,000 clones; approximately 94% were detected once. The ten largest clones capture 14% of the sample.

The clonotype was recovered from a man aged 55-75 years with colorectal cancer. The V and J genes are TRBV6-1 and TRBJ2-2, with a weak D call of TRBD2 (6 bases match). Sequencing was done on a sample of PBMCs. The DNA sequence is TGTGCCAGCAGTGAACCAGGGAGGAGCGGGGAGCTGTTTTTT. Translated, it reads CASSEPGRSGELFF.